This TCR beta chain was recorded in a study of human T cells and chemical hapten exposure. This clonotype turned up a few times. The antigen is unknown. This sample's time point: patch test 1, 2 weeks after DPC sensitization. This sample's treatment: therapeutic diphenylcyclopropenone sensitization with weekly scalp DPC. Donors, patients with alopecia ranging from 18 to 70 years old and judged suitable for DPC, provided samples. CDR1 LGHNA and CDR2 YSLEER come from the germline V gene. The CDR3 loop spans 13 amino acids. With 4 bases removed from V and 4 bases from J, the gap between germline ends came to 10 bases. Study-level findings and limits: PT1 expanded TCR numbers tracked positively with patch test score.

MiXCR, run by TCRdb on the RACE reads, gives a single entry per CDR3 protein. This sample has around 110,000 distinct CDR3 sequences, with 9% to 13% found just once. This TCR was recovered from a woman aged 45-65 years with alopecia areata. Some clones in this sample may be carry-over from other donors' samples. Material: whole blood, obtained in connection with sensitization to the hapten diphenylcyclopropenone (DPC). The genes are TRBV4-3 and TRBJ1-1, with unresolved D. CDR3 DNA: TGCGCCAGCAGCCTAGTGGGCGTCACTGAAGCTTTCTTT. It specifies CASSLVGVTEAFF.